The present T cell receptor beta chain was sequenced within a study of T cell changes during pregnancy in multiple sclerosis. TCRdb's copy holds only in-frame clones and misses some; the assay was immunoSEQ multiplex PCR. The data show fewer than 20,000 clones, with 85% seen just once and around 8.7% held by the top ten. The germline V gene encodes CDR1 LNHDA and CDR2 SQIVND (reference sequence). V lost 4 bases and J 0 bases, leaving 16 bases between the germline ends. The CDR3 spans 16 residues. The sequenced sample was CD8+ T cells from peripheral blood mononuclear cells, obtained after pregnancy. J is TRBJ2-7 and V is TRBV19; no clear D gene. This receptor was obtained from a female donor with multiple sclerosis, enrolled in a pregnancy study. CDR3: CASSNWRKSSSYEQYF. CDR3 bases: TGTGCCAGTAGTAATTGGCGGAAAAGCAGCTCCTACGAGCAGTACTTC.